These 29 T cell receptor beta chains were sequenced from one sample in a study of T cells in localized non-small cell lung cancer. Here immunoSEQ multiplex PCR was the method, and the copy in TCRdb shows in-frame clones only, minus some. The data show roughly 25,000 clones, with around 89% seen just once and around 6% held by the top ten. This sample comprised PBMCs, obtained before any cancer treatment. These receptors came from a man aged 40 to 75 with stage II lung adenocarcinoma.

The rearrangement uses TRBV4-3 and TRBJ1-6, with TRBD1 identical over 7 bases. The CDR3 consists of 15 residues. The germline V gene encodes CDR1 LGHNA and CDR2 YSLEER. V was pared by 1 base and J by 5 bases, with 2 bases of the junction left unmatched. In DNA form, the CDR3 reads TGCGCCAGCAGCCAAGCCGGGACAGATAATTCACCCCTCCACTTT. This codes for CASSQAGTDNSPLHF.

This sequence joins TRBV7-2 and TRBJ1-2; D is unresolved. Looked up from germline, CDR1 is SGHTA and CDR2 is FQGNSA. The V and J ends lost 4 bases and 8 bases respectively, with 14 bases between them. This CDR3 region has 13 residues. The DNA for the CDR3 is TGTGCCAGCAGCTCCGGCAGGTTAAACGGCTACACCTTC. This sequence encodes CASSSGRLNGYTF.

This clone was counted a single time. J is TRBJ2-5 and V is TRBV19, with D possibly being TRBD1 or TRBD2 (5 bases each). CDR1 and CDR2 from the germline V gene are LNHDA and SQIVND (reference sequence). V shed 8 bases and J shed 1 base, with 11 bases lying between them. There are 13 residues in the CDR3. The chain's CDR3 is CASGEGIQETQYF. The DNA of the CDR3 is TGTGCCAGTGGCGAGGGGATCCAAGAGACCCAGTACTTC.

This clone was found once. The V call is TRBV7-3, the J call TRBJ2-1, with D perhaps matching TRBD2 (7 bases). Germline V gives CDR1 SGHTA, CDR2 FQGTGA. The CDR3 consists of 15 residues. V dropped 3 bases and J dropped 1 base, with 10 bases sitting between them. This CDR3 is CASSLRGPSYNEQFF. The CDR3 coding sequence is TGTGCCAGCAGCTTGCGGGGGCCATCCTACAATGAGCAGTTCTTC.

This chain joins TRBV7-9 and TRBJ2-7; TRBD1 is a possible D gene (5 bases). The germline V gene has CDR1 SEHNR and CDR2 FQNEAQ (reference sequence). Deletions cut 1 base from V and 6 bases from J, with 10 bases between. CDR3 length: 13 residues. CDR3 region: CASSLGTGSEQYF. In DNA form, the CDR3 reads TGTGCCAGCAGCTTAGGCACAGGATCCGAGCAGTACTTC.

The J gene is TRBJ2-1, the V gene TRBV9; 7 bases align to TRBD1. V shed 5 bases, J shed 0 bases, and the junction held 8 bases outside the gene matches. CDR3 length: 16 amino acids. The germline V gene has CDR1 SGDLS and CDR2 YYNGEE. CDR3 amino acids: CASSELQGNSYNEQFF. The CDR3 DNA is TGTGCCAGCAGTGAGTTACAGGGGAACTCCTACAATGAGCAGTTCTTC.

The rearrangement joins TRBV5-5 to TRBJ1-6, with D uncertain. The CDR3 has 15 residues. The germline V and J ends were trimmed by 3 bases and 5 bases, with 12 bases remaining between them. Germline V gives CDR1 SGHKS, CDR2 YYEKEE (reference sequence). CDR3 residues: CASSSRLLNNSPLHF. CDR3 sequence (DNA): TGTGCCAGCAGCTCCAGACTATTAAATAATTCACCCCTCCACTTT.

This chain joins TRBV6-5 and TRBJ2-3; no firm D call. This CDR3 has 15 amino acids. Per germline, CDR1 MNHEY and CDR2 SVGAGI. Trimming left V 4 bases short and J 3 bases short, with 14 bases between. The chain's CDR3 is CASSSPATETDTQYF. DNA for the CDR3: TGTGCCAGCAGTTCTCCGGCCACGGAAACAGATACGCAGTATTTT.

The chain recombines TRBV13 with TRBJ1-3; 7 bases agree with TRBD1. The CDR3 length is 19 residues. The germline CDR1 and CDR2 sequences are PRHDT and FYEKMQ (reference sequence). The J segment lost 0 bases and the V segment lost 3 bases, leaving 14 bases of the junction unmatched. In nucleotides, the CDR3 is TGTGCCAGCAGCTTCGGTGGGACAGTCAATCTCGTCTCTGGAAACACCATATATTTT. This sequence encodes CASSFGGTVNLVSGNTIYF. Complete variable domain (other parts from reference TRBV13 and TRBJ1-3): AAGVIQSPRHLIKEKRETATLKCYPIPRHDTVYWYQQGPGQDPQFLISFYEKMQSDKGSIPDRFSAQQFSDYHSELNMSSLELGDSALYFCASSFGGTVNLVSGNTIYFGEGSWLTVV.

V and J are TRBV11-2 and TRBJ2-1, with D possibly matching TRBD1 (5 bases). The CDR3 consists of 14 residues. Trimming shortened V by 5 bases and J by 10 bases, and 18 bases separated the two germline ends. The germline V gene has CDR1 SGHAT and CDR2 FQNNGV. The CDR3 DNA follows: TGTGCCAGCAGCACGCCCCTCGGACATGGCGAGCAGTTCTTC. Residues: CASSTPLGHGEQFF.

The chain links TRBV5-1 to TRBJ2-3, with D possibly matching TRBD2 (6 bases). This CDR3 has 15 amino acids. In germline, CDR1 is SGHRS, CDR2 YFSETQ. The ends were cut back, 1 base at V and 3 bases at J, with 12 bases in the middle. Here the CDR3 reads CASSLSGERTDTQYF. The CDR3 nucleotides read TGCGCCAGCAGCTTGTCGGGAGAGAGAACAGATACGCAGTATTTT.

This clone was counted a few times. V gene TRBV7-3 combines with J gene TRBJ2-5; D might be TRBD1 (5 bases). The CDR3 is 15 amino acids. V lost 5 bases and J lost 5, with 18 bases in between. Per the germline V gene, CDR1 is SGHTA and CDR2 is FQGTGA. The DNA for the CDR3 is TGTGCCAGCAGCCCTAGTCCAGGGCTCGGGGAGACCCAGTACTTC. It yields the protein CASSPSPGLGETQYF. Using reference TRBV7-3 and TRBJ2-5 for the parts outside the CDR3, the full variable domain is GAGVSQTPSNKVTEKGKYVELRCDPISGHTALYWYRQSLGQGPEFLIYFQGTGAADDSGLPNDRFFAVRPEGSVSTLKIQRTERGDSAVYLCASSPSPGLGETQYFGPGTRLLVL.

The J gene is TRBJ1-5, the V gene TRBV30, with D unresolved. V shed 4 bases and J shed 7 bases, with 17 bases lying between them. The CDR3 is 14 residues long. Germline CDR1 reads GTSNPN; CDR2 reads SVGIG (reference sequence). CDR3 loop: CAWNEESNRQPQHF. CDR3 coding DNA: TGTGCCTGGAATGAGGAGAGTAATAGGCAGCCCCAGCATTTT. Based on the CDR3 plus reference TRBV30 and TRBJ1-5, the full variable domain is SQTIHQWPATLVQPVGSPLSLECTVEGTSNPNLYWYRQAAGRGLQLLFYSVGIGQISSEVPQNLSASRPQDRQFILSSKKLLLSDSGFYLCAWNEESNRQPQHFGDGTRLSIL.

The chain's CDR3 is CASSLNDGGEGEKLFF. Here the CDR3 DNA reads TGTGCCAGCAGCCTTAACGACGGGGGGGAGGGTGAAAAACTGTTTTTT. The chain employs TRBV7-2 and TRBJ1-4; the D gene is possibly TRBD1 (5 bases). Trimming left V 5 bases short and J 7 bases short, with 20 bases between. CDR1 and CDR2 (germline): SGHTA, FQGNSA. The CDR3 is 16 residues long.

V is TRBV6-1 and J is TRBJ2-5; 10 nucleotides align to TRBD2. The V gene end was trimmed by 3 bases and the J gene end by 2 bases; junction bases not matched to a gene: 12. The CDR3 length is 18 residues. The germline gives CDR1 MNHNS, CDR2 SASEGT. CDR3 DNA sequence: TGTGCCAGCAGTGATTCAGTGTGGAGAGCGGGGGGGCAAGAGACCCAGTACTTC. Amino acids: CASSDSVWRAGGQETQYF.

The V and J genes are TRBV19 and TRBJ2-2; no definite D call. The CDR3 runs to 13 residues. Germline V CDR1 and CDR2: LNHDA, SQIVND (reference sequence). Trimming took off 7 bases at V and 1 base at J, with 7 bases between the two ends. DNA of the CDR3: TGTGCCAGTATTCCGGGGAACACCGGGGAGCTGTTTTTT. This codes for CASIPGNTGELFF.

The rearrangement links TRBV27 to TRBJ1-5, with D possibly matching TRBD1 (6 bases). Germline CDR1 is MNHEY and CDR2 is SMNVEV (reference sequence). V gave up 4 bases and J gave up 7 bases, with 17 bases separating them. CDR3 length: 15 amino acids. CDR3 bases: TGTGCCAGCAGTTCCCTTGGGGGGGCGAACCAGCCCCAGCATTTT. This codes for CASSSLGGANQPQHF.

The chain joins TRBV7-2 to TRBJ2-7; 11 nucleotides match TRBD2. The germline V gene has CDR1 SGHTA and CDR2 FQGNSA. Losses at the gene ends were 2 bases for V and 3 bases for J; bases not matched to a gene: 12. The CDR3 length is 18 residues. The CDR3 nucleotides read TGTGCCAGCAGCTTAAGTCACGGTGGACTAGCGGGTCACTACGAGCAGTACTTC. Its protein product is CASSLSHGGLAGHYEQYF.

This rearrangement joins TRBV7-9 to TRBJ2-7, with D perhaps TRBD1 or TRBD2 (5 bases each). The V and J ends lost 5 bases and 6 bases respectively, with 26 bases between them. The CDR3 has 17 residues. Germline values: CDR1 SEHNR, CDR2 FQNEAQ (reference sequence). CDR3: CASSDQAGHGGFSEQYF. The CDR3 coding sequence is TGTGCCAGCAGCGACCAAGCAGGCCATGGGGGTTTTAGCGAGCAGTACTTC.

The CDR3 sequence is CASSSPFSGGALDTQYF. CDR3 bases: TGTGCCAGCAGCTCGCCCTTTAGCGGGGGGGCCTTGGATACGCAGTATTTT. The chain recombines TRBV7-1 with TRBJ2-3, with TRBD2 identical over 11 bases. TRBV7-1 is filed as an ORF, its function uncertain. The CDR3 totals 17 residues. After removal of 3 bases from V and 6 bases from J, the junction contained 11 bases not matched to a gene.

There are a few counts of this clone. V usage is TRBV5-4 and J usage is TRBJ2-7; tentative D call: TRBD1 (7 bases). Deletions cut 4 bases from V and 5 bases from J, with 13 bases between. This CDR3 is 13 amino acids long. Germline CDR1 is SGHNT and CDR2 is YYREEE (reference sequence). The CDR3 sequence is CASSPDREDEQYF. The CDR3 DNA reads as TGTGCCAGCAGCCCAGACAGGGAGGACGAGCAGTACTTC.

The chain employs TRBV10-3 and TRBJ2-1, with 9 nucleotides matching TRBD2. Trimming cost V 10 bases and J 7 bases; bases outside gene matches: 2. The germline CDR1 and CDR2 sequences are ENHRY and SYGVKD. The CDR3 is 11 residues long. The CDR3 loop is CASGGGNEQFF. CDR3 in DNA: TGTGCCAGCGGGGGGGGAAATGAGCAGTTCTTC.

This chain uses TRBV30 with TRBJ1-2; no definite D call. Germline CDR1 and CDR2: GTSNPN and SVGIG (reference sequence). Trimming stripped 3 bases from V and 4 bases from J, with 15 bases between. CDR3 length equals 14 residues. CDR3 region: CAWRAGFTLYGYTF. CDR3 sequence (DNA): TGTGCCTGGAGGGCGGGGTTTACCCTCTATGGCTACACCTTC.

CDR3 bases: TGTGCCAGCAGTGTACAGGGGGCGGGAACCGGGGAGCTGTTTTTT. It encodes CASSVQGAGTGELFF. The gene calls are TRBV6-5 and TRBJ2-2; TRBD1 matches 9 bases. In germline, CDR1 is MNHEY, CDR2 SVGAGI. V shed 5 bases, J shed 5 bases, and the junction held 6 bases outside the gene matches. The CDR3 spans 15 residues.

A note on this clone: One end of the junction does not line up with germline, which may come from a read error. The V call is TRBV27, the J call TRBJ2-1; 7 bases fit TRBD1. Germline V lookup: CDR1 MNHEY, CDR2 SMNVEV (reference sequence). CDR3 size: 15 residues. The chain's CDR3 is CASSQSDRAHKEQFF. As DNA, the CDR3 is TGTGCCAGCAGTCAATCTGACAGGGCCCACAAGGAGCAGTTCTTC.

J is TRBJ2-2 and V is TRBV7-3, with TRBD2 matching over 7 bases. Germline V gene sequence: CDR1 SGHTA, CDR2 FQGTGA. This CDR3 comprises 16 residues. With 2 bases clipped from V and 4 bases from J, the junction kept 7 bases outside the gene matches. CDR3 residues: CASSLASGPSTGELFF. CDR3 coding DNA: TGTGCCAGCAGCTTAGCTAGCGGCCCATCCACCGGGGAGCTGTTTTTT.

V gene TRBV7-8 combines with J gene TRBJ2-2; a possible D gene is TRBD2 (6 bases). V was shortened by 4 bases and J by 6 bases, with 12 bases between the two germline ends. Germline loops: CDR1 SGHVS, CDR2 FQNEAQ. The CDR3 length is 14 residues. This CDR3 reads CASSWGTAAGELFF. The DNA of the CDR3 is TGTGCCAGCAGCTGGGGGACTGCGGCCGGGGAGCTGTTTTTT.

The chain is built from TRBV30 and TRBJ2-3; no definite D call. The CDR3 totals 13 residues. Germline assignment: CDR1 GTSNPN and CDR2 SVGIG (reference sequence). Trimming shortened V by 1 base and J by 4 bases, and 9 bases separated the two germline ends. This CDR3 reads CAWSAGSADTQYF. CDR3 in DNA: TGTGCCTGGAGTGCAGGAAGCGCAGATACGCAGTATTTT.

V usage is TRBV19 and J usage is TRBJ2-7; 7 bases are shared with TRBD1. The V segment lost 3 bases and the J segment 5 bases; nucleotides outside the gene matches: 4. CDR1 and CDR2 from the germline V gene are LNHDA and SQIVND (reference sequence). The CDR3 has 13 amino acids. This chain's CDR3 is CASSMAGTDEQYF. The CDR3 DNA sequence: TGTGCCAGTAGTATGGCCGGGACAGACGAGCAGTACTTC.